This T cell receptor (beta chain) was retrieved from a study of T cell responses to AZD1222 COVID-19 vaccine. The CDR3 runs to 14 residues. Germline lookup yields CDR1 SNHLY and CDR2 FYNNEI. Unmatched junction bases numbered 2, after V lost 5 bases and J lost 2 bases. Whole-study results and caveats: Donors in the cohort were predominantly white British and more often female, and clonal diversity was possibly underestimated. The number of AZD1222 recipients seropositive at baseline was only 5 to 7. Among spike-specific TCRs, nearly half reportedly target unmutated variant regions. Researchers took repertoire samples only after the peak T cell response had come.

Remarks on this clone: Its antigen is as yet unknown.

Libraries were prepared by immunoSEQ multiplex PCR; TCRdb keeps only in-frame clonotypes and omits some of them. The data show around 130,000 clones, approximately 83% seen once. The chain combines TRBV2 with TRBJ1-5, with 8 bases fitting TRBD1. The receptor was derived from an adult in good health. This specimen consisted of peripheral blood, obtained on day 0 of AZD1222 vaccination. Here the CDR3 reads CASSQGAGNQPQHF. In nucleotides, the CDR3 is TGTGCCAGCAGTCAGGGGGCAGGCAATCAGCCCCAGCATTTT.